A selection of T cell receptor beta chains follows, all from one sample in a study of PD-L1 blockade in urothelial cancer. Assay: immunoSEQ multiplex PCR; the TCRdb copy retains only in-frame clones and omits some. The sample has about 80,000 clones; 87% are singletons. The sequencing here drew on PBMCs, taken around atezolizumab (anti-PD-L1) treatment. These receptors were obtained from a woman aged 70-85 years with urothelial cancer. Each CDR3 is given without its conserved first and last residue. The D gene is left open where the match is weak.

TRBJ2-4,.,TRBV7-2,ASSFRRGAQNIQY
TRBJ1-3,TRBD1,TRBV10-2,ATSEGQGYRGSGNTIY
TRBJ1-1,TRBD1,TRBV28,ASRYYGQGLSF
TRBJ2-1,TRBD2,TRBV2,AARTSGRDEQF
TRBJ1-4,.,TRBV7-9,ASSFGQSNEKLF
TRBJ1-1,.,TRBV28,ASSFRVTEAF
TRBJ2-1,.,TRBV19,ASSMRQGYNEQF
TRBJ1-1,TRBD1,TRBV19,ASSPDRDRNTEAF
TRBJ1-1,.,TRBV6-1,ASSGPEGSAPLNTEAF
TRBJ1-2,.,TRBV28,ATSSTHYGYT
TRBJ2-7,.,TRBV29-1,SVAPRVSSYEQY
TRBJ2-1,TRBD2,TRBV6-5,ASSRLAGGDEQF
TRBJ2-7,.,TRBV2,ASSVNRVGHEQY
TRBJ2-4,.,TRBV28,ASSLGGRRGDIQY
TRBJ1-2,.,TRBV28,ASSLGRFGYT
TRBJ2-5,.,TRBV5-1,ASSFELAIGETQY
TRBJ1-5,TRBD1,TRBV27,ASSRTGGEVQPQH
TRBJ2-7,TRBD2,TRBV7-8,ASSLGFSGTSSYEQY
TRBJ1-4,.,TRBV10-2,ASSLAGGNNEKLF
TRBJ1-1,.,TRBV4-2,ASSRDLFQGSTEAF
TRBJ1-4,TRBD1,TRBV6-1,ASSEVGQGVGANEKLF
TRBJ2-5,TRBD2,TRBV13,ASSQGLAPGETQY
TRBJ2-5,.,TRBV6-5,ASSYGFGGAQY
TRBJ2-5,TRBD1,TRBV5-1,ASSLGAGTEGETQY
TRBJ2-5,TRBD2,TRBV5-4,ASSLGLAGETQY
TRBJ2-1,TRBD1,TRBV5-1,ASSLGTGWGGEQF
TRBJ1-6,.,TRBV21-1,ASSCPPQVYNSPLH
TRBJ1-2,TRBD1,TRBV18,ASSLDRVGYT
TRBJ2-1,.,TRBV4-1,ASSQVPGLTHNEQF
TRBJ2-1,.,TRBV6-5,ASSWAYYNEQF
TRBJ1-6,.,TRBV19,ASTPSDRNSPLH
TRBJ1-4,TRBD1,TRBV7-8,ASSSLTGAPTNEKLF
TRBJ1-3,TRBD1,TRBV18,ASSPTTGKGGNTIY
TRBJ2-1,.,TRBV30,ACQVSSYNEQF
TRBJ2-3,.,TRBV28,ASSLTLSWGQDTQY
TRBJ1-4,.,TRBV18,ASSQTVTNEKLF
TRBJ2-1,.,TRBV7-4,ASSPIRLPYNEQF
TRBJ2-3,TRBD1,TRBV10-1,ASRPRDRDPRSTDTQY
TRBJ2-3,TRBD1,TRBV7-7,ASSARDRPFNQY
TRBJ1-2,TRBD1,TRBV18,ASSHQGTGDGTGYT
TRBJ2-4,.,TRBV5-1,ASSLVGLRGGNIQY
TRBJ1-3,.,TRBV10-1,ASSVQRLGSGNTIY